Sequencing of this TCR beta chain was carried out in a study of T cell responses to AZD1222 COVID-19 vaccine. Germline trimming cut 4 bases from V and 0 bases from J; bases unmatched to any gene: 18. The CDR3 consists of 20 residues. Germline CDR1 reads ENHRY; CDR2 reads SYGVKD. Some clones are missing from TCRdb's copy, which holds only in-frame ones; the method was immunoSEQ multiplex PCR. The sample holds roughly 160,000 clones, more than 80% seen once. Material: peripheral blood, obtained on day 0 of AZD1222 vaccination. This clonotype was obtained from an adult in good health. This chain links TRBV10-3 with TRBJ1-5; 7 bases fit TRBD1. The CDR3 here is CAISARKLATGPYSNQPQHF. The CDR3 nucleotides are TGTGCCATCAGTGCACGGAAACTGGCGACAGGGCCATATAGCAATCAGCCCCAGCATTTT.